This T cell receptor (beta chain) appears in the sequencing data of a study of blood T cell repertoires in COVID-19. Study summary: The cDNA or gDNA used as material had been derived from T cells, B-cell-depleted T cells, or PBMCs.

Authors' data handling: Amplification of reference gene primers was used by the study to estimate nucleated cell counts. Assay used: immunoSEQ multiplex PCR; TCRdb lists only in-frame clones, some missing. For V, J and clone size, that table is used; D and trimming come from the DNA. The sample includes around 180,000 clones, roughly 90% of them seen just once. V lost 5 bases, J lost 4 bases, and 4 bases stayed unmatched. The CDR3 covers 13 residues. Per germline, CDR1 SGHAT and CDR2 FQNNGV. The sequence was collected from a man aged 55 to 70 with acute or convalescent COVID-19. This chain uses TRBV11-2 with TRBJ1-2; 7 positions agree with TRBD1. Source material: peripheral blood. CDR3 sequence: CASSLRGPYGYTF. CDR3 DNA sequence: TGTGCCAGCAGCCTTAGGGGGCCCTATGGCTACACCTTC.